The T cell receptor (beta chain) under discussion was sequenced for a study of blood T cells in healthy people across ages. Drawing of peripheral blood yielded ten milliliters from each donor. Germline V CDR1 and CDR2: SGHAT, FQNNGV. The CDR3 totals 14 residues. Primers used in a second PCR of roughly 6 to 12 cycles were a sample-barcoded 5' primer and a J-beta primer mix. The template-switch adaptor, which had 12 random nucleotides, put a tag on each cDNA molecule. MiXCR, run by TCRdb on the 5' RACE reads, gives a single entry per CDR3 protein. This sample has about 1.8 million distinct CDR3 sequences, with less than 50% found just once. This clonotype has only one observation. What it recognizes is unknown. Study results and caveats: A strong correlation between TCR beta diversity and naive T cell percentage was seen. Fewer expanded clones and more diversity marked long-lived versus aged donors.

The rearrangement joins TRBV11-2 to TRBJ2-5; D might be TRBD2 (6 bases). The end of the DNA is better explained by TRBJ2-7, so the J call may be wrong. The TCR sequence derives from a middle-aged woman in good health. What was sequenced was blood. CDR3: CASSFGTEGYEQYF. The CDR3 bases are TGTGCCAGCAGCTTCGGGACGGAGGGCTACGAGCAGTACTTC.